The clone carrying this T cell receptor beta chain was found a few times. The target antigen is unknown. This sample is part of a study of beta chain features in type 1 diabetes. Study-wide points: Insertions were fewer and deletions more numerous at VDJ junctions in type 1 diabetes patients. Moderately but significantly shorter TCRB CDR3s were found in Type 1 diabetes patients in all four CD4+ subsets. Compared with healthy donors, patients appeared to share more similar naive, central memory and regulatory TCRB repertoires. No resolution was reached here on whether HLA type influences TCRB rearrangement.

Expressed TCRB transcripts were sequenced because the entire RNA isolate underwent reverse transcription. This table comes from immunoSEQ multiplex PCR, and its TCRdb copy is limited to in-frame clones, with some not included. The data hold hundreds of thousands of clones, with more than 12% observed a single time. Between the trimmed V and J ends, which lost 5 bases and 4 bases, there was a span of 9 bases. The germline V gene has CDR1 SGHTA and CDR2 FQGNSA. This CDR3 spans 13 amino acids. This receptor was taken from a man aged 18 to 30 with type 1 diabetes. This chain connects TRBV7-2 to TRBJ1-5; D uncertain. Sequenced sample: naive CD4+ T cells from blood. The CDR3 coding sequence is TGTGCCAGCAGCGGTTTTGGGAATCAGCCCCAGCATTTT. As protein: CASSGFGNQPQHF.